In this sample, the clone carrying this T cell receptor (beta chain) turned up a few times. Its target is not known. One end of the junction does not line up with germline, which may come from a read error. The CDR3 contains 13 residues. The germline V gene has CDR1 MDHEN and CDR2 SYDVKM. The TCR beta cDNA libraries carried unique molecular identifiers. The authors obtained 500,000 or so cDNA molecules from approximately 0.95 to 9.8 million T cells. TCRdb fed the PCR reads into MiXCR, producing one record per CDR3 protein. The top ten hold roughly 0.53% of the sample, which has approximately 730,000 distinct CDR3 sequences, roughly 27% seen once. This sample was included in a study of post-analysis software for immune sequencing data. Study details: Recorded subtypes: relapsing-remitting, secondary progressive, progressive-relapsing; some patients unannotated.

Study-level points and caveats: In multiple sclerosis, normalized Chao1 diversity was significantly below that of controls. The five TRBV segments detected at higher frequency in patients than in controls included TRBV5-6, TRBV5-1 and TRBV20-1. Samples from one preparation batch, clustered by F measure, grouped strongly together.

The sample comprised blood. This sequence originates from a girl aged 10 to 17 with multiple sclerosis. V and J are TRBV28 and TRBJ2-7; D gene ambiguous. The chain's CDR3 is CAGRPEPTYEQYF. The CDR3 nucleotides read TGTGCCGGCAGGCCGGAACCCACCTACGAGCAGTACTTC.